This T cell receptor beta chain was sequenced in a study of shared clonotypes between healthy human individuals. The overall study: CD4 naive cells filled three plates per donor, CD4 memory three, CD8 naive two and CD8 memory one. Whole-study findings and limits: Some clonotypes were shared by all four sorted-subset donors, while others were not shared. The non-shared ones had lower generation probabilities than the shared ones. An expected dependence of interdonor clonotype sharing on sequencing depth was noted. Naive subsets tended to show greater estimated richness than memory subsets.

Assay used: immunoSEQ multiplex PCR; TCRdb lists only in-frame clones, some missing. The sample has around 1.1 million clones; 70% to 80% are singletons. The CDR3 loop spans 11 amino acids. Germline V gene lookup returns CDR1 SEHNR and CDR2 FQNEAQ (reference sequence). V gave up 5 bases and J gave up 6 bases, with 6 bases separating them. Turning to this clone: Its antigen is as yet unknown. Other nucleotide sequences from this sample produce the same CDR3.

Sequences were obtained from memory CD4+ T cells from PBMCs. The subset is: CD45RA-negative fraction. This chain joins TRBV7-9 and TRBJ2-3; D remains ambiguous. This TCR came from a man younger than 35 in good health. Some clones in this sample may be carry-over from other donors' samples. The CDR3 here is CASSTSDTQYF. CDR3 coding DNA: TGTGCCAGCAGCACATCTGATACGCAGTATTTT. The full variable domain, completed using reference TRBV7-9 and TRBJ2-3, is DTGVSQNPRHKITKRGQNVTFRCDPISEHNRLYWYRQTLGQGPEFLTYFQNEAQLEKSRLLSDRFSAERPKGSFSTLEIQRTEQGDSAMYLCASSTSDTQYFGPGTRLTVL.